The following is a T cell receptor beta chain sequence with its context. The sample comes from a study of shared clonotypes between healthy human individuals. At the level of the study: Per donor, CD8 memory used one plate, CD8 naive used two, CD4 memory used three and CD4 naive used three.

Some clones are missing from TCRdb's copy, which holds only in-frame ones; the method was immunoSEQ multiplex PCR. The table lists some 500,000 clones, roughly 95% of them singletons, with 0.064% in the top ten. CDR3 length: 14 residues. V was pared by 0 bases and J by 4 bases, with 0 bases of the junction left unmatched. Germline CDR1 reads SGHNT; CDR2 reads YYREEE (reference sequence). The sequenced sample consisted of naive CD4+ T cells sorted from blood. Regarding subset: CD45RA+ positively selected. The chain carries TRBV5-4 and TRBJ2-5, with 10 bases matching TRBD1. The sequence came from a woman in her twenties or thirties in good health. The CDR3 DNA sequence: TGTGCCAGCAGCTTGGGACAGGGGGCAGAGACCCAGTACTTC. The encoded protein is CASSLGQGAETQYF.